Listed here is a single T cell receptor (beta chain). Its antigen is unidentified. With a J-beta primer mix and a sample-barcoded 5' primer, a second PCR ran roughly 6 to 11 cycles. One entry per CDR3 protein, called by TCRdb with MiXCR from the 5' RACE reads. This sample carries some 900,000 distinct CDR3 sequences, about 48% of them seen once, and the ten largest clones take around 15%. These data originate in a study of blood T cells in healthy people across ages. Study-wide points: Roughly linear age-related decline in beta diversity appeared, significant by age roughly 40. Unsorted PBMC input precluded a conclusive naive versus antigen-experienced comparison.

With 8 bases clipped from V and 2 bases from J, the junction kept 7 bases outside the gene matches. The CDR3 consists of 15 residues. From germline, CDR1 is MNHEY and CDR2 SVGAGI. This chain connects TRBV6-5 to TRBJ2-1, with 9 bases fitting TRBD1. The sample taken for sequencing was blood. This clonotype originated in a man aged 30-40 years in good health. The CDR3 DNA is TGTGCCAGCCTCAATCGACAGGGGGCCTACAATGAGCAGTTCTTC. The encoded protein is CASLNRQGAYNEQFF.